Listed below are T cell receptor beta chains from one sample, sequenced in a study of T cell responses to AZD1222 COVID-19 vaccine. Some clones are missing from TCRdb's copy, which holds only in-frame ones; the method was immunoSEQ multiplex PCR. The data hold about 270,000 clones, with around 93% observed a single time. Material: peripheral blood, obtained 28 days after the second AZD1222 dose. The source is an adult who received the AZD1222 COVID-19 vaccine. Each CDR3 is given with its conserved first and last residue. Fields, in order: V gene, clone size, D gene, J gene, CDR3 DNA, CDR3 protein. A D gene is named only where the DNA matches it firmly. Size tells how often a clone was seen (once, few, many) or the class of an expanded clone, and some rows leave it out.

TRBV4-2	.	TRBD1	TRBJ2-7	TGTGCCAGCAGCCTCGAGGACAGGGGCATCGACGAGCAGTACTTC	CASSLEDRGIDEQYF
TRBV15	.	TRBD1	TRBJ1-1	TGTGCCACCAGCAGAGATCGGGGGACAGGGACTGAAGCTTTCTTT	CATSRDRGTGTEAFF
TRBV28	once	TRBD1	TRBJ2-1	TGTGCCAGCAGCCGGGACAGGGGTTGGAGTGAGCAGTTCTTC	CASSRDRGWSEQFF
TRBV15	.	TRBD2	TRBJ2-1	TGTGCCACCAGCAGAGATCTCTATAGCGGGACGATTAATGAGCAGTTCTTC	CATSRDLYSGTINEQFF
TRBV7-8	.	TRBD1	TRBJ2-7	TGTGCCAGCAGCGCGGGTCCGGGACAGACCTACGAGCAGTACTTC	CASSAGPGQTYEQYF
TRBV30	.	.	TRBJ1-2	TGTGCCTGTGTATTAGGGAAGGCTCAAGGTGGCTATGGCTACACCTTC	CACVLGKAQGGYGYTF
TRBV28	.	.	TRBJ1-6	TGTGCCAGCAGTTCCAGACAGCCCTATAATTCACCCCTCCACTTT	CASSSRQPYNSPLHF
TRBV28	.	.	TRBJ1-5	TGTGCCAGCAGTTTTCCCCGGAGGGGCAATCAGCCCCAGCATTTT	CASSFPRRGNQPQHF
TRBV5-5	few	.	TRBJ2-2	TGTGCCAGCAGCCGAGACAGGAACACCGGGGAGCTGTTTTTT	CASSRDRNTGELFF
TRBV9	.	.	TRBJ2-1	TGTGCCAGCAGCGAGGTGGGGGAACCTTACAATGAGCAGTTCTTC	CASSEVGEPYNEQFF
TRBV7-9	.	.	TRBJ2-3	TGTGCCAGCAGCATCGACAGACAAGATACGCAGTATTTT	CASSIDRQDTQYF
TRBV28	.	TRBD1	TRBJ2-3	TGTGCCAGCAGTACCCAACGGGGTACAGGGGGCGTACATACGCAGTATTTT	CASSTQRGTGGVHTQYF
TRBV10-2	once	.	TRBJ2-2	TGCGCCAGCGGAGTTGGGGGGGAGCTGTTTTTT	CASGVGGELFF
TRBV29-1	.	TRBD1	TRBJ2-3	TGCAGCGTTGCGCCTGGACAGGCGTCAGATACGCAGTATTTT	CSVAPGQASDTQYF
TRBV3-1/TRBV3-2	.	.	TRBJ1-1	TGTGCCAGCAGCCAGGGTGGGGTTGAAGCTTTCTTT	CASSQGGVEAFF
TRBV6-5	.	.	TRBJ2-3	TGTGCCAGCAGCTACTCCTCTGGGGGGAGTAGTGATACGCAGTATTTT	CASSYSSGGSSDTQYF
TRBV2	.	.	TRBJ2-3	TGTGCCATCCAAGAGGGGGTTTGGCCCACAGATACGCAGTATTTT	CAIQEGVWPTDTQYF
TRBV7-7	.	.	TRBJ2-5	TGTGCCAGCAGCCGAGGGACGGACCAAGAGACCCAGTACTTC	CASSRGTDQETQYF
TRBV24-1	.	TRBD1	TRBJ2-7	TGTGCCACCAGTGAGTCCGGACAGGCTTGGGAGCAGTACTTC	CATSESGQAWEQYF
TRBV19	few	.	TRBJ2-7	TGTGCCAGTAGCGGGACAACATCCGAGCAGTACTTC	CASSGTTSEQYF
TRBV3-1/TRBV3-2	.	.	TRBJ2-2	TGTGCCAGCAGCCAATGGTCGGAGGCAGGGGAGCTGTTTTTT	CASSQWSEAGELFF
TRBV4-3	.	TRBD2	TRBJ2-3	TGCGCCAGCAGCCAAGTGATTGGTAGCGGGAGCACAGATACGCAGTATTTT	CASSQVIGSGSTDTQYF